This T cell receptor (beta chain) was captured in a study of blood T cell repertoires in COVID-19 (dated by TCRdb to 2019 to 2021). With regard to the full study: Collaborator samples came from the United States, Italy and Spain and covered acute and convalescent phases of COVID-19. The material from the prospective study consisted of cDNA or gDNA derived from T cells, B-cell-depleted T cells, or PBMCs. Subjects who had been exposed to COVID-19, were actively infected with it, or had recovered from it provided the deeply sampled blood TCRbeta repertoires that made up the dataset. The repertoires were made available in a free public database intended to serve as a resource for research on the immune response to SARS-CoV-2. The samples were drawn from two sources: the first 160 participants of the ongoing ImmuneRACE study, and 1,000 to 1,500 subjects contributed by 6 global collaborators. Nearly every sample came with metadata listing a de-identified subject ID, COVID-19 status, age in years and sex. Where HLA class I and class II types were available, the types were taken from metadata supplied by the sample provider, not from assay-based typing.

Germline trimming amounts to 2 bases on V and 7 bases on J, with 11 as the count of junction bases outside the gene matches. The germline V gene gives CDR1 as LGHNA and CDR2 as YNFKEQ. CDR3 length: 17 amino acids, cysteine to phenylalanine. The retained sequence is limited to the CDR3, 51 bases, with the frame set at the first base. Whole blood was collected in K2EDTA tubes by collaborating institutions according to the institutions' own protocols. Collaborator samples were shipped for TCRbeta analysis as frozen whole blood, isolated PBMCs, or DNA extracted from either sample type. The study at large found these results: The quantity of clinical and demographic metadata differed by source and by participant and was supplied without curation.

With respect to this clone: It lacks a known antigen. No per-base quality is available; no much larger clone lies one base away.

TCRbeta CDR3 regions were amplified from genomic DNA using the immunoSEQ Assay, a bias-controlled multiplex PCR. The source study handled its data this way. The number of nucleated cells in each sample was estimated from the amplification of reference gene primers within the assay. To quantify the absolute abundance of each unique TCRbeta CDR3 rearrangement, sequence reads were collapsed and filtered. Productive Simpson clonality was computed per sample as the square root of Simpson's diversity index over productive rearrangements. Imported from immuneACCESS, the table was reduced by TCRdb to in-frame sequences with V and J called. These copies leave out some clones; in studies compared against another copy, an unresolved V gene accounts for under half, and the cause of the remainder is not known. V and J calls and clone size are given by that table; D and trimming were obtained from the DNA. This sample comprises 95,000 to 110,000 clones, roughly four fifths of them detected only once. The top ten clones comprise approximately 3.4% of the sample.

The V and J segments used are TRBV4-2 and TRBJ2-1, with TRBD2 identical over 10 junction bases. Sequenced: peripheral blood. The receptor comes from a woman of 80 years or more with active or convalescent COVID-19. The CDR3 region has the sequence CASSQLTSGNRYNEQFF. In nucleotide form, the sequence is TGTGCCAGCAGCCAACTAACTAGCGGGAATCGTTATAATGAGCAGTTCTTC.